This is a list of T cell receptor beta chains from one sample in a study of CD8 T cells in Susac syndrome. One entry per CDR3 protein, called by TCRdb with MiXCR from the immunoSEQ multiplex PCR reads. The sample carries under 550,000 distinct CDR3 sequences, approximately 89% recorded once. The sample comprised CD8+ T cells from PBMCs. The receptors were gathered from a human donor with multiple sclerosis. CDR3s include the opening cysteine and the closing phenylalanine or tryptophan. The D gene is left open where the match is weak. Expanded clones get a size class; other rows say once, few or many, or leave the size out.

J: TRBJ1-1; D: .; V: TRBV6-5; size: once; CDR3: CASSQSGDFNTEAFF; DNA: TGTGCCAGCAGTCAATCAGGGGATTTTAACACTGAAGCTTTCTTT
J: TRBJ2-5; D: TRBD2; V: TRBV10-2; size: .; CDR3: CASSSGLAVEETQYF; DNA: TGCGCCAGCAGCTCAGGACTAGCGGTTGAAGAGACCCAGTACTTC
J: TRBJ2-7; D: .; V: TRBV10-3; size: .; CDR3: CAISDPATAYEQYF; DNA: TGTGCCATCAGTGATCCAGCGACCGCCTACGAGCAGTACTTC
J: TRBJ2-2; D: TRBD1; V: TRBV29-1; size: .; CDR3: CSVELTGQGTTGELFF; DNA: TGCAGCGTTGAACTGACGGGACAGGGGACCACCGGGGAGCTGTTTTTT
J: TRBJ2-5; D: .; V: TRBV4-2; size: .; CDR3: CASSQGQGAAETQYF; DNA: TGTGCCAGCAGCCAAGGTCAAGGGGCCGCTGAGACCCAGTACTTC
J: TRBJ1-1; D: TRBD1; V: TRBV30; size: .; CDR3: CAWSTPGTGYTEAFF; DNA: TGTGCCTGGAGTACCCCCGGGACAGGGTACACTGAAGCTTTCTTT
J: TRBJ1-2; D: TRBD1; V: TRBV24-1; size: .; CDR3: CATSDLGQGGGYTF; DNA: TGTGCCACCAGTGATTTGGGACAGGGAGGGGGCTACACCTTC
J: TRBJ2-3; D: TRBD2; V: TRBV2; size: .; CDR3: CASSVGTSELTDTQYF; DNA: TGTGCCAGCAGTGTGGGGACTAGCGAACTCACAGATACGCAGTATTTT
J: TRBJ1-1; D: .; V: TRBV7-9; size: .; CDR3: CASTLGRGWTEAFF; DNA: TGTGCCAGCACCCTAGGGAGGGGGTGGACTGAAGCTTTCTTT
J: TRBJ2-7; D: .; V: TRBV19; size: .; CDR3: CASSISRSSYEQYF; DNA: TGTGCCAGTAGTATATCCAGGAGCTCCTACGAGCAGTACTTC
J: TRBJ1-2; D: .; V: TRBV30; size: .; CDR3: CAWTATRPGGYTF; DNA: TGTGCCTGGACGGCAACAAGGCCCGGTGGCTACACCTTC
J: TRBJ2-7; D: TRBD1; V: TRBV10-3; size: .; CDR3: CAISGTGSSYEQYF; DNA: TGTGCCATCAGTGGGACAGGGAGCTCCTACGAGCAGTACTTC
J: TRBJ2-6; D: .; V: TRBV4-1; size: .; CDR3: CASSQGTNSGANVLTF; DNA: TGCGCCAGCAGCCAGGGCACCAACTCTGGGGCCAACGTCCTGACTTTC
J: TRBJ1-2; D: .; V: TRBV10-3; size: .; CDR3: CAISEPRTGDGYGYTF; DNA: TGTGCCATCAGTGAGCCGAGGACGGGCGACGGCTATGGCTACACCTTC
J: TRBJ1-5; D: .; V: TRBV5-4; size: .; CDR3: CASSLGRSDEPQHF; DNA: TGTGCCAGCAGCTTGGGGCGCTCTGACGAGCCCCAGCATTTT
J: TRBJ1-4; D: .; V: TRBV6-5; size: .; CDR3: CASSQGSIPEKLFF; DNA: TGTGCCAGCAGCCAGGGTTCCATCCCTGAAAAACTGTTTTTT
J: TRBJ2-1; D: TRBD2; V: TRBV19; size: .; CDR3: CASSVSPGLAAYNEQFF; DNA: TGTGCCAGTAGTGTTTCCCCGGGACTAGCGGCTTACAATGAGCAGTTCTTC
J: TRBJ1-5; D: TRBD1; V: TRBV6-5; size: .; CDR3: CASSGDRGSTDTQHF; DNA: TGTGCCAGCAGCGGGGACAGGGGAAGCACAGATACGCAGCATTTT
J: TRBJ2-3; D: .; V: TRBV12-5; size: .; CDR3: CASGPSFGATDTQYF; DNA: TGTGCTAGTGGTCCCTCGTTCGGTGCCACAGATACGCAGTATTTT
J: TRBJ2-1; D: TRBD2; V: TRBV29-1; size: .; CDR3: CSVERTHSGGDNEQFF; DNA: TGCAGCGTTGAGAGGACCCATAGCGGGGGAGACAATGAGCAGTTCTTC
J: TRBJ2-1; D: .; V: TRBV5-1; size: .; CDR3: CASSLESRFGSYNEQFF; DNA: TGCGCCAGCAGCTTGGAAAGTCGGTTTGGGTCCTACAATGAGCAGTTCTTC
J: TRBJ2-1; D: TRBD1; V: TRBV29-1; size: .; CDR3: CSVKSETGYRTVYNEQFF; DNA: TGCAGCGTTAAATCCGAGACAGGGTATCGAACGGTCTACAATGAGCAGTTCTTC
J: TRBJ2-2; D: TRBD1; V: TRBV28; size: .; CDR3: CASRPPFSHGTGINTGELFF; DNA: TGTGCCAGCAGACCTCCCTTCTCGCACGGGACAGGGATTAACACCGGGGAGCTGTTTTTT
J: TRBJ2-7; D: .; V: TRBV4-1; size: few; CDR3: CASSPGVISYEQYF; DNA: TGCGCCAGCAGCCCGGGGGTGATCTCCTACGAGCAGTACTTC
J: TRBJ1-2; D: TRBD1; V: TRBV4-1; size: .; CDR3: CASSQGLDRAVTDGYTF; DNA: TGCGCCAGCAGCCAGGGTCTGGACAGGGCAGTTACGGATGGCTACACCTTC
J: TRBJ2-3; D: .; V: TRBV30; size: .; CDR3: CAWIAWGTDTQYF; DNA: TGTGCCTGGATCGCTTGGGGAACAGATACGCAGTATTTT
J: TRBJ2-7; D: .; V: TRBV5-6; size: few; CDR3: CASSLPRAATTYEQYF; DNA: TGTGCCAGCAGCTTGCCCAGGGCAGCGACTACCTACGAGCAGTACTTC
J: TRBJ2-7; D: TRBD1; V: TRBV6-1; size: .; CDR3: CASRTTGQLYEQYF; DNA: TGTGCCAGCAGGACGACGGGACAGCTATACGAGCAGTACTTC
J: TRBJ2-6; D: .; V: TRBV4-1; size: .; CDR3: CASSQGVGANVLTF; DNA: TGCGCCAGCAGCCAGGGGGTTGGGGCCAACGTCCTGACTTTC
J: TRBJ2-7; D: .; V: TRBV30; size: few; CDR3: CAWRSEQSSYEQYF; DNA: TGTGCCTGGAGATCCGAGCAAAGCTCCTACGAGCAGTACTTC
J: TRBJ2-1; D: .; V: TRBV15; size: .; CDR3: CATSRTPYNEQFF; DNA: TGTGCCACCAGCAGGACTCCCTACAATGAGCAGTTCTTC
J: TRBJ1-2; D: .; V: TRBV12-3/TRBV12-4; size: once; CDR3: CASSPPGGVDYGYTF; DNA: TGTGCCAGCAGTCCCCCGGGAGGGGTGGACTATGGCTACACCTTC
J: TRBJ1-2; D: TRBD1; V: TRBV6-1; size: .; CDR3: CASSDAPTGTGVGYTF; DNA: TGTGCCAGCAGTGACGCCCCTACCGGGACAGGGGTTGGCTACACCTTC
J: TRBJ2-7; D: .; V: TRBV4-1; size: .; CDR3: CASSQEEGSSYEQYF; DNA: TGCGCCAGCAGCCAAGAGGAGGGGAGCTCCTACGAGCAGTACTTC
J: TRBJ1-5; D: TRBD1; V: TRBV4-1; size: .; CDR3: CASSPIGQGGDQPQHF; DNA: TGCGCCAGCAGCCCCATCGGACAGGGCGGGGATCAGCCCCAGCATTTT
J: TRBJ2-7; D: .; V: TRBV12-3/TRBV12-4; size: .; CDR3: CASSMSRDRGRFYEQYF; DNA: TGTGCCAGCAGCATGAGCCGGGACCGGGGCAGGTTTTACGAGCAGTACTTC
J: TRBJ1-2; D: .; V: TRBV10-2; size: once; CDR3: CASSEWQISNYGYTF; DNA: TGCGCCAGCAGTGAGTGGCAGATATCTAACTATGGCTACACCTTC
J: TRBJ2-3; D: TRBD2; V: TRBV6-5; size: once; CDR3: CASSYGGAGYTQYF; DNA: TGTGCCAGCAGCTACGGGGGGGCGGGGTATACGCAGTATTTT
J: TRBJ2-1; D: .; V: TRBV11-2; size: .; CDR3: CASSLPGTAYNEQFF; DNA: TGTGCCAGCAGCTTACCAGGGACGGCCTACAATGAGCAGTTCTTC
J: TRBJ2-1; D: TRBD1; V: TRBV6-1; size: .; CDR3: CASSDRDRGMVYEQFF; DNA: TGTGCCAGCAGTGACAGGGACAGGGGTATGGTATATGAGCAGTTCTTC
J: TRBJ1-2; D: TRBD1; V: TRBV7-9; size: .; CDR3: CASSLAAGQGYYGYTF; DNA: TGTGCCAGCAGCTTAGCGGCGGGACAGGGGTACTATGGCTACACCTTC
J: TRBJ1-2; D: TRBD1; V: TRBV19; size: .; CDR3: CASSLTQGQPYGYTF; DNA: TGTGCCAGTAGTCTTACTCAGGGACAGCCCTATGGCTACACCTTC
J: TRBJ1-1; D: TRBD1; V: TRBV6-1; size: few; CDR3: CASRLQGGNTEAFF; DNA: TGTGCCAGCAGGCTACAGGGGGGAAACACTGAAGCTTTCTTT
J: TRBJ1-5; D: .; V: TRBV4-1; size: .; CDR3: CASSHGGGTQHF; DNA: TGCGCCAGCAGCCACGGGGGAGGGACCCAGCATTTT
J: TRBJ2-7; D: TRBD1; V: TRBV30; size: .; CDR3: CAADRGRGYEQYF; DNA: TGTGCCGCGGACAGGGGGCGCGGCTACGAGCAGTACTTC
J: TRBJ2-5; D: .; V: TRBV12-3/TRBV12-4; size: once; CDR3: CASSDGNGETQYF; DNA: TGTGCCAGCAGCGACGGGAATGGGGAGACCCAGTACTTC
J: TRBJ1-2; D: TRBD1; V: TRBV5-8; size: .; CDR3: CASSPGQGFTSGYTF; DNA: TGTGCCAGCAGCCCGGGACAGGGTTTCACGTCCGGCTACACCTTC
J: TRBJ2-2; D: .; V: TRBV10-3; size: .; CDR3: CAISEGQRGKTGELFF; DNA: TGTGCCATCAGTGAGGGACAGCGAGGAAAGACCGGGGAGCTGTTTTTT
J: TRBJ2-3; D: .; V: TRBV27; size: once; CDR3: CASSLLIYGSTDTQYF; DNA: TGTGCCAGCAGTTTATTAATTTACGGTAGCACAGATACGCAGTATTTT
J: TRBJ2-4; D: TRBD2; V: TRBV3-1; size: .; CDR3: CASSQWAVGGAKNIQYF; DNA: TGTGCCAGCAGCCAATGGGCCGTCGGGGGGGCCAAAAACATTCAGTACTTC
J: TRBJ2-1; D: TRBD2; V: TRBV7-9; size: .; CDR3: CASTTSGSGNEQFF; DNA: TGTGCCAGCACGACTAGCGGGAGCGGCAATGAGCAGTTCTTC
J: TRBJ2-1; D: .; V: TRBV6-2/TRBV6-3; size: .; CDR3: CASSYGEGDPYNEQFF; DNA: TGTGCCAGCAGTTACGGTGAGGGGGACCCCTACAATGAGCAGTTCTTC
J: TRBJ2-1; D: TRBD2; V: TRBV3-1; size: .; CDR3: CASTPASGINNEQFF; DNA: TGTGCCAGCACCCCGGCTAGCGGGATCAACAATGAGCAGTTCTTC
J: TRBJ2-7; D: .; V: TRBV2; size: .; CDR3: CASSEMGTGAYEQYF; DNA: TGTGCCAGCAGTGAAATGGGAACGGGAGCCTACGAGCAGTACTTC
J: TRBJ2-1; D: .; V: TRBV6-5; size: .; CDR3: CASSYSRVPGDEQFF; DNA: TGTGCCAGCAGTTACTCTCGGGTACCTGGGGATGAGCAGTTCTTC